This passage covers 21 T cell receptor beta chains from one sample sequenced in a study of blood T cell repertoires in COVID-19. The assay was immunoSEQ multiplex PCR, and TCRdb's table has in-frame clones only and misses some. The top ten clones hold about 3.2% of a sample with 240,000 or so clones, roughly 80% of them seen once. Sequencing was performed on peripheral blood. Source of these receptors: a woman aged 18-29 years with acute or convalescent COVID-19.

This clone appeared a single time. V gene TRBV7-8 combines with J gene TRBJ1-2, with 7 bases matching TRBD1. The trim removed 3 bases at V and 8 bases at J, leaving 12 bases unmatched. Looked up from germline, CDR1 is SGHVS and CDR2 is FQNEAQ. The CDR3 is 15 residues long. CDR3: CASSFATGYQGGYTF. The CDR3 coding sequence is TGTGCCAGCAGCTTTGCGACAGGGTATCAAGGCGGCTACACCTTC.

This sequence joins TRBV11-2 and TRBJ1-6; D gene ambiguous. V dropped 7 bases and J dropped 9 bases, with 13 bases sitting between them. The CDR3 extends over 13 amino acids. Germline loops: CDR1 SGHAT, CDR2 FQNNGV. The CDR3 spells CASTPGRVSPLHF. The CDR3 DNA reads TGTGCCAGCACCCCAGGCCGAGTTTCACCCCTCCACTTT.

V is TRBV9 and J is TRBJ2-2; 12 positions agree with TRBD1. J lost 6 bases, V lost 3 bases, and 6 bases had no gene match. The CDR3 extends over 16 amino acids. The germline V gene encodes CDR1 SGDLS and CDR2 YYNGEE. The CDR3 DNA is TGTGCCAGCAGCGCCCGGGACAGGGGGCAGGCCGGGGAGCTGTTTTTT. Translation: CASSARDRGQAGELFF.

As to this clone: This may stem from a read error, because a much larger clone lies one nucleotide away. The V gene is TRBV6-4, the J gene TRBJ2-3; 8 bases are shared with TRBD2. V lost 4 bases, J lost 4 bases, and 7 bases stayed unmatched. CDR1 is MRHNA, CDR2 SNTAGT, per germline. CDR3 length equals 15 residues. The CDR3 region is CASSVNSGNSDTQYF. The CDR3 DNA is TGTGCCAGCAGTGTTAATAGCGGGAACTCAGATACGCAGTATTTT.

The chain is built from TRBV5-4 and TRBJ2-7; 12 bases align to TRBD2. The CDR3 sequence is 15 residues long. The germline V gene has CDR1 SGHNT and CDR2 YYREEE (reference sequence). The V gene end was trimmed by 4 bases and the J gene end by 2 bases; junction bases not matched to a gene: 4. The CDR3 region has the DNA TGTGCCAGCAGCACGACTAGCGGGGGACCCTACGAGCAGTACTTC. This sequence encodes CASSTTSGGPYEQYF.

V is TRBV28 and J is TRBJ2-5; TRBD2 aligns across 10 bases. CDR1 and CDR2 from the germline V gene are MDHEN and SYDVKM. Trimming removed 3 bases from V and 5 bases from J; junction bases left unmatched: 9. This CDR3 comprises 16 residues. The CDR3 is CASSFPRTSGYETQYF. DNA of the CDR3: TGTGCCAGCAGTTTCCCCCGGACTAGCGGATACGAGACCCAGTACTTC.

The rearrangement uses TRBV30 and TRBJ1-4; the match to TRBD1 covers 10 bases. Germline lookup yields CDR1 GTSNPN and CDR2 SVGIG (reference sequence). V was pared by 2 bases and J by 5 bases, with 2 bases of the junction left unmatched. The CDR3 sequence is 14 residues long. In DNA, the CDR3 is TGTGCCTGGAGTCGGACAGGGGGAAATGAAAAACTGTTTTTT. Translation gives CAWSRTGGNEKLFF.

This clone was detected once. The V and J genes are TRBV18 and TRBJ2-7, with TRBD1 identical over 10 bases. The CDR3 contains 15 residues. The germline CDR1 and CDR2 sequences are KGHSH and LQKENI. Germline trimming cut 5 bases from V and 4 bases from J; bases unmatched to any gene: 8. CDR3: CASSGQRDRGYEQYF. CDR3 bases: TGTGCCAGCTCAGGGCAGCGGGACAGGGGTTACGAGCAGTACTTC.

The chain carries TRBV28 and TRBJ2-5, with 7 nucleotides matching TRBD1. The ends lost 6 bases at V and 7 bases at J; junction bases unmatched: 17. The germline V gene encodes CDR1 MDHEN and CDR2 SYDVKM. This CDR3 comprises 16 residues. CDR3 residues: CASSQKGTAPLGTQYF. CDR3 coding DNA: TGTGCCAGCAGCCAAAAAGGGACAGCGCCTCTTGGGACCCAGTACTTC.

The J gene is TRBJ2-1, the V gene TRBV6-4, with a tentative D call TRBD1 (6 bases). The V end lost 0 bases, the J end lost 9 bases, and 15 bases lay between the germline ends. This CDR3 contains 15 residues. Germline loops: CDR1 MRHNA, CDR2 SNTAGT. The CDR3 reads CASSDSRGGGSEQFF. The CDR3 DNA reads TGTGCCAGCAGTGACTCCAGGGGCGGAGGATCTGAGCAGTTCTTC.

This chain uses TRBV4-1 with TRBJ2-7; TRBD2 matches at 12 bases. The germline CDR1 and CDR2 sequences are MGHRA and YSYEKL. Losses at the gene ends were 3 bases for V and 4 bases for J; bases not matched to a gene: 7. This CDR3 is 16 amino acids long. The CDR3, as DNA: TGCGCCAGCAGCCAGGCCCGACTAGCGGGGGATTACGAGCAGTACTTC. It specifies CASSQARLAGDYEQYF.

The gene calls are TRBV18 and TRBJ1-5; 9 positions agree with TRBD1. V was pared by 8 bases and J by 5 bases, with 4 bases of the junction left unmatched. The CDR3 runs 13 residues. Germline V gene data show CDR1 as KGHSH and CDR2 as LQKENI. The CDR3, as DNA: TGTGCCAGCAGGGGACAGGGAGATCAGCCCCAGCATTTT. This translates into CASRGQGDQPQHF.

The V call is TRBV11-2, the J call TRBJ1-6, with D maybe TRBD1 (5 bases). CDR1 and CDR2 from the germline V gene are SGHAT and FQNNGV. There are 16 residues in the CDR3. Trimming removed 1 base at V and 4 bases at J, with 11 bases between. The CDR3 loop is CASSLGVGAYNSPLHF. The CDR3 region has the DNA TGTGCCAGCAGCTTAGGGGTAGGGGCATATAATTCACCCCTCCACTTT.

The gene calls are TRBV7-8 and TRBJ1-5, with 7 bases fitting TRBD1. V lost 4 bases to trimming and J lost 2 bases; unmatched junction nucleotides: 8. The CDR3 has 16 amino acids. From germline, CDR1 is SGHVS and CDR2 FQNEAQ. CDR3 sequence reads: CASSSNRGIGNQPQHF. The CDR3 nucleotides read TGTGCCAGCAGCTCGAACAGGGGTATCGGCAATCAGCCCCAGCATTTT.

The chain employs TRBV6-1 and TRBJ1-1, with D unresolved. Germline CDR1 reads MNHNS; CDR2 reads SASEGT. CDR3 length equals 13 residues. V lost 1 base, J lost 2 bases, and 5 bases lay in between. The CDR3, as DNA: TGTGCCAGCAGTGAAGACAGCAACACTGAAGCTTTCTTT. Encoded protein: CASSEDSNTEAFF.

The gene calls are TRBV19 and TRBJ2-3; 8 nucleotides match TRBD2. Germline values: CDR1 LNHDA, CDR2 SQIVND (reference sequence). The CDR3 consists of 16 residues. With 0 bases clipped from V and 6 bases from J, the junction kept 8 bases outside the gene matches. DNA of the CDR3: TGTGCCAGTAGTATAGACGGAACGGGAGGGCCGGATACGCAGTATTTT. Residues: CASSIDGTGGPDTQYF.

The V gene is TRBV24-1, the J gene TRBJ1-2, with D hard to call. The V end was cut by 6 bases, the J end by 5 bases, with 9 bases between. This CDR3 comprises 12 residues. In germline, CDR1 is KGHDR, CDR2 SFDVKD. The CDR3 loop reads CATSRRLYGYTF. As DNA, the CDR3 is TGTGCCACCAGTCGGCGGCTTTATGGCTACACCTTC.

This rearrangement joins TRBV7-2 to TRBJ2-1, with 10 bases aligning to TRBD2. The V segment lost 1 base and the J segment 9 bases; nucleotides outside the gene matches: 15. The CDR3 has 18 amino acids. The germline V gene encodes CDR1 SGHTA and CDR2 FQGNSA. CDR3 bases: TGTGCCAGCAGCTTAGAGTTGGTGGGGCTAGCGGGAGCTGTTGAGCAGTTCTTC. The encoded protein is CASSLELVGLAGAVEQFF.

The chain combines TRBV5-1 with TRBJ2-7; 12 nucleotides agree with TRBD2. The V segment lost 2 bases and the J segment 2 bases; nucleotides outside the gene matches: 14. Germline CDR1 reads SGHRS; CDR2 reads YFSETQ. This CDR3 has 19 amino acids. The chain's CDR3 is CASSFSLAGGIGIPYEQYF. The CDR3 DNA reads as TGCGCCAGCAGCTTTAGTCTAGCGGGAGGGATAGGGATACCCTACGAGCAGTACTTC.

V is TRBV14 and J is TRBJ1-4; D possibly corresponds to TRBD1 (6 bases). The CDR3 runs to 16 residues. CDR1 and CDR2 from the germline V gene are SGHDN and FVKESK. V was shortened by 3 bases and J by 8 bases, with 19 bases between the two germline ends. The CDR3 is CASSHLPQGFNEKLFF. CDR3 DNA sequence: TGTGCCAGCAGCCATCTCCCACAGGGTTTCAACGAAAAACTGTTTTTT.

This clone turned up a few times. The sample contains more than one DNA sequence encoding this CDR3. The rearrangement links TRBV20-1 to TRBJ2-5; D is undetermined. There are 10 residues in the CDR3. CDR1 and CDR2 (germline): DFQATT, SNEGSKA (reference sequence). Between the trimmed V and J ends, which lost 2 bases and 5 bases, there was a span of 3 bases. For the CDR3, the DNA is TGCAGTGCTAGACAGGAGACCCAGTACTTC. This translates into CSARQETQYF.